What follows are 11 T cell receptor beta chains derived from one specimen sequenced in a study of blood T cell repertoires in COVID-19. Libraries were prepared by immunoSEQ multiplex PCR; TCRdb keeps only in-frame clonotypes and omits some of them. The table lists about 63,000 clones, approximately 78% of them singletons, with less than 4.5% in the top ten. Source material: PBMCs or T cells enriched from blood (not recorded which). These receptors were collected from a woman aged 40 to 49 with acute COVID-19.

The chain has TRBV9 and TRBJ2-2; no clear D gene. This CDR3 has 15 residues. V dropped 4 bases and J dropped 3 bases, with 13 bases sitting between them. Germline values: CDR1 SGDLS, CDR2 YYNGEE. The CDR3 nucleotides read TGTGCCAGCAGCACCCTGCTGGGCGACACCGGGGAGCTGTTTTTT. Translation gives CASSTLLGDTGELFF.

The chain uses TRBV19 and TRBJ2-2; D perhaps matches TRBD1 (6 bases). V lost 3 bases to trimming and J lost 6 bases, with 14 bases between them. The germline CDR1 and CDR2 sequences are LNHDA and SQIVND (reference sequence). This CDR3 is 15 amino acids long. Here the CDR3 DNA reads TGTGCCAGTAGTATCTCCAGGGGAACGCCCGGGGAGCTGTTTTTT. Encoded protein: CASSISRGTPGELFF. Full variable domain (missing parts from reference TRBV19 and TRBJ2-2): DGGITQSPKYLFRKEGQNVTLSCEQNLNHDAMYWYRQDPGQGLRLIYYSQIVNDFQKGDIAEGYSVSREKKESFPLTVTSAQKNPTAFYLCASSISRGTPGELFFGEGSRLTVL.

The genes are TRBV28 and TRBJ2-7; weak D call: TRBD2 (6 bases). V gave up 6 bases and J gave up 2 bases, with 14 bases separating them. CDR3 size: 14 residues. From germline, CDR1 is MDHEN and CDR2 SYDVKM. This CDR3 is CASRPPGGTYEQYF. DNA of the CDR3: TGTGCCAGCAGACCTCCTGGGGGGACCTACGAGCAGTACTTC.

The genes are TRBV5-5 and TRBJ2-7; D not resolved. V was shortened by 1 base and J by 4 bases, with 9 bases between the two germline ends. The CDR3 covers 13 residues. The germline CDR1 and CDR2 sequences are SGHKS and YYEKEE (reference sequence). The CDR3 loop is CASSLMAEYEQYV. As DNA, the CDR3 is TGTGCCAGCAGCTTGATGGCAGAATACGAGCAGTACGTC.

With respect to this clone: Other DNA sequences in the same sample also yield this CDR3. The J gene is TRBJ2-7, the V gene TRBV6-6; weak D call: TRBD2 (5 bases). The ends were cut back, 0 bases at V and 5 bases at J, with 14 bases in the middle. Germline V gives CDR1 MNHNY, CDR2 SVGAGI (reference sequence). CDR3 length: 15 amino acids. The CDR3 loop reads CASSYSRAGSNEQYF. The CDR3 bases are TGTGCCAGCAGTTACTCGAGGGCTGGGAGTAACGAGCAGTACTTC.

This chain connects TRBV5-8 to TRBJ2-3; maybe TRBD1 (5 bases). The V gene lost 5 bases and the J gene lost 2 bases, with 18 bases spanning the gap. The CDR3 contains 16 residues. Germline lookup yields CDR1 SGHTS and CDR2 YDEGEE. The CDR3 region is CASSPDLGVHTDTQYF. CDR3 sequence (DNA): TGTGCCAGCAGTCCCGACTTAGGGGTTCACACAGATACGCAGTATTTT. Based on the CDR3 plus reference TRBV5-8 and TRBJ2-3, the full variable domain is EAGVTQSPTHLIKTRGQQATLRCSPISGHTSVYWYQQALGLGLQFLLWYDEGEERNRGNFPPRFSGRQFPNYSSELNVNALELEDSALYLCASSPDLGVHTDTQYFGPGTRLTVL.

This chain joins TRBV19 and TRBJ2-1; TRBD2 aligns across 11 bases. V dropped 7 bases and J dropped 7; count of bases not matched to a gene: 9. CDR3 size: 15 residues. In germline, CDR1 is LNHDA, CDR2 SQIVND (reference sequence). Here the CDR3 reads CASTPLAGVGNEQFF. In nucleotides, the CDR3 is TGTGCCAGTACCCCACTAGCGGGAGTGGGTAATGAGCAGTTCTTC. Based on the CDR3 plus reference TRBV19 and TRBJ2-1, the full variable domain is DGGITQSPKYLFRKEGQNVTLSCEQNLNHDAMYWYRQDPGQGLRLIYYSQIVNDFQKGDIAEGYSVSREKKESFPLTVTSAQKNPTAFYLCASTPLAGVGNEQFFGPGTRLTVL.

This clone has a single count. This chain links TRBV25-1 with TRBJ2-2; 7 bases are a match to TRBD1. The CDR3 is 15 amino acids. CDR1 is MGHDK, CDR2 SYGVNS, per germline. V lost 5 bases and J lost 3; bases outside the gene matches: 6. The CDR3 region has the DNA TGTGCCAGCAGTCCTGACAGGGTGCACACCGGGGAGCTGTTTTTT. Its translation: CASSPDRVHTGELFF.

Concerning this clone: Other DNA sequences in this specimen translate into the identical CDR3. The rearrangement links TRBV5-4 to TRBJ1-1; tentative D call: TRBD1 (6 bases). Trimming removed 2 bases at V and 1 base at J, with 6 bases between. The CDR3 has 13 amino acids. Germline CDR1 reads SGHNT; CDR2 reads YYREEE (reference sequence). CDR3 in DNA: TGTGCCAGCAGCTTACAGGGGAACACTGAAGCTTTCTTT. As protein: CASSLQGNTEAFF. The complete variable domain, with remaining parts taken from reference TRBV5-4 and TRBJ1-1, reads ETGVTQSPTHLIKTRGQQVTLRCSSQSGHNTVSWYQQALGQGPQFIFQYYREEENGRGNFPPRFSGLQFPNYSSELNVNALELDDSALYLCASSLQGNTEAFFGQGTRLTVV.

The chain carries TRBV5-1 and TRBJ1-1; 7 positions agree with TRBD1. In germline, CDR1 is SGHRS, CDR2 YFSETQ. The J segment lost 0 bases and the V segment lost 2 bases, leaving 10 bases of the junction unmatched. This CDR3 comprises 17 residues. The CDR3 DNA sequence: TGCGCCAGCAGCTTCGGCAGGGGGGTGCGGCTGAACACTGAAGCTTTCTTT. It translates to CASSFGRGVRLNTEAFF.

This chain uses TRBV29-1 with TRBJ1-4; 11 bases map to TRBD1. The CDR3 is 13 amino acids. V lost 6 bases and J lost 8; bases outside the gene matches: 5. From germline, CDR1 is SQVTM and CDR2 ANQGSEA. Written as DNA, the CDR3 is TGCAGCGTGGGGACAGGGGGAGACGAAAAACTGTTTTTT. This translates into CSVGTGGDEKLFF. The full variable domain, its missing parts supplied by reference TRBV29-1 and TRBJ1-4, is SAVISQKPSRDICQRGTSLTIQCQVDSQVTMMFWYRQQPGQSLTLIATANQGSEATYESGFVIDKFPISRPNLTFSTLTVSNMSPEDSSIYLCSVGTGGDEKLFFGSGTQLSVL.